Listed below are T cell receptor beta chains from one sample, sequenced in a study of regulatory T cells in long-lasting Graves disease. Each CDR3 protein is one row after TCRdb ran MiXCR on the multiplex PCR reads. The sample holds under 450,000 distinct CDR3 sequences, 20% to 25% seen once. Sequencing was performed on peripheral blood mononuclear cells (PBMCs), taken when the disease was refractory, from a patient treated with antithyroid drugs. Source of these receptors: a woman aged 40 to 50 with Graves disease. CDR3s leave out the opening cysteine and the closing phenylalanine or tryptophan. The order of the fields is V gene, D gene, J gene, CDR3 protein. D genes are given only for firm matches.

TRBV5-1,TRBD1,TRBJ2-7,ASSLGTGHSEQY
TRBV14,TRBD2,TRBJ2-1,ASSPYRTGLLAGCDEQF
TRBV18,TRBD2,TRBJ2-5,ASSPYRTSGMLETQY
TRBV11-1,NA,TRBJ2-6,ASSLLALSSGANVLT
TRBV11-2,TRBD2,TRBJ2-5,ASSRRLGLAGVQETQY
TRBV19,NA,TRBJ1-1,ASSSSNRGGTEAF
TRBV7-3,TRBD2,TRBJ2-3,ASSLSAGTSGITDTQY
TRBV6-1,TRBD1,TRBJ1-2,ASSDPSRQGYGYT
TRBV6-1,TRBD2,TRBJ2-1,ASSELAGSYNEQF
TRBV5-1,TRBD2,TRBJ2-2,ASSLGTSGYNTGELF
TRBV6-2/TRBV6-3,NA,TRBJ2-7,ATGVQYEQY
TRBV2,TRBD2,TRBJ2-5,AGQSGGSQETQY
TRBV30,NA,TRBJ2-7,AWRTAYEQY